Below, 8 T cell receptor beta chains from the same sample are listed, as sequenced in a study of cytomegalovirus exposure and HLA in healthy donors. In the PCR, 60 Vbeta and 13 Jbeta primers were used. Sequenced by immunoSEQ multiplex PCR; TCRdb stores in-frame clones only, minus some. The sample carries a few hundred thousand clones, 65% to 85% recorded once. Sequenced input: PBMCs. These receptors all come from a young man in good health and CMV-seronegative.

V is TRBV5-5 and J is TRBJ1-1; D not resolved. The CDR3 sequence is 14 residues long. The germline CDR1 and CDR2 sequences are SGHKS and YYEKEE (reference sequence). V lost 3 bases to trimming and J lost 6 bases, with 15 bases between them. The CDR3: CASSSLGGMSEAFF. Written as DNA, the CDR3 is TGTGCCAGCAGCTCACTGGGAGGAATGTCTGAAGCTTTCTTT.

This clone is a singleton in its sample. This sequence joins TRBV20-1 and TRBJ2-5, with D perhaps TRBD1 (6 bases). The V and J ends lost 6 bases and 3 bases respectively, with 8 bases between them. The CDR3 length is 11 residues. CDR1 DFQATT and CDR2 SNEGSKA come from the germline V gene (reference sequence). CDR3 amino acids: CSAHREETQYF. CDR3 in DNA: TGCAGTGCCCACAGGGAAGAGACCCAGTACTTC.

CDR3 loop: CASSLIGGRQAFF. The CDR3 nucleotides are TGTGCCAGCAGCTTAATCGGGGGGCGTCAGGCTTTCTTT. The genes are TRBV13 and TRBJ1-1; possibly TRBD1 for D (6 bases). The V end was cut by 2 bases, the J end by 11 bases, with 15 bases between. The CDR3 totals 13 residues. CDR1 and CDR2 (germline): PRHDT, FYEKMQ (reference sequence).

This clone has only one observation. The chain recombines TRBV28 with TRBJ2-5; TRBD1 matches at 7 bases. V lost 2 bases to trimming and J lost 4 bases; unmatched junction nucleotides: 1. Germline V lookup: CDR1 MDHEN, CDR2 SYDVKM. This CDR3 comprises 13 residues. The CDR3 DNA reads as TGTGCCAGCAGTTTAGCAGGGGGAGAGACCCAGTACTTC. It codes for CASSLAGGETQYF.

V gene TRBV28 combines with J gene TRBJ1-6, with 10 positions matching TRBD1. Per the germline V gene, CDR1 is MDHEN and CDR2 is SYDVKM. The CDR3 loop spans 15 amino acids. V lost 1 base to trimming and J lost 7 bases; unmatched junction nucleotides: 1. CDR3 protein: CASSLLDRGNSPLHF. CDR3 nucleotide sequence: TGTGCCAGCAGTTTATTGGACAGGGGGAATTCACCCCTCCACTTT.

The genes are TRBV27 and TRBJ1-2, with D uncertain. This CDR3 has 15 residues. Trimming took 0 bases from V and 3 from J, leaving 11 bases between them. Germline assignment: CDR1 MNHEY and CDR2 SMNVEV (reference sequence). This chain's CDR3 is CASSLSPRGDYGYTF. CDR3 sequence (DNA): TGTGCCAGCAGTTTATCGCCACGGGGTGACTATGGCTACACCTTC.

This rearrangement joins TRBV4-2 to TRBJ1-6, with unresolved D. CDR1 is LGHNA and CDR2 is YNFKEQ in the germline V gene. The CDR3 is 15 amino acids. V was clipped by 0 bases and J by 10 bases, with 13 bases between them. CDR3 in DNA: TGTGCCAGCAGCCAAGAGTCGGTTTTGGTATCACCCCTCCACTTT. Translation: CASSQESVLVSPLHF.

The chain links TRBV21-1 to TRBJ1-3; no check of the table's D call, TRBD1, against the DNA was made. TRBV21-1 is a pseudogene segment. This CDR3 contains 16 residues. The CDR3 DNA reads as TGTGCCAGCAGCAAAGCGCAGGGAACGAGAGGAAACACCATATATTTT. Amino acid sequence: CASSKAQGTRGNTIYF.